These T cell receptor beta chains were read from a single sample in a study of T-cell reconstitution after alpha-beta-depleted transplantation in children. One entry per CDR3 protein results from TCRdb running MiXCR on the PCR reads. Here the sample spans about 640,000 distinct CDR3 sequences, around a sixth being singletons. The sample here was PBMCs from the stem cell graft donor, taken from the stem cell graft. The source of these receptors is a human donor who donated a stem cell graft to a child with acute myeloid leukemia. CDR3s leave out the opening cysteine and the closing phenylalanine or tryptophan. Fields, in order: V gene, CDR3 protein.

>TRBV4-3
ASSLTGTGSYEQY
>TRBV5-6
ASSFPTGLEQY
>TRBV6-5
ASSWLRGEAF
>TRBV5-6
ASSAGGGYNEQF
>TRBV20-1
SARDSFRAGSSNNSPLH
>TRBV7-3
ASSFSGTGEQF
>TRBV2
ATLTGSSYNEQF
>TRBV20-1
SASGRKVDNEQF
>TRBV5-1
ASSLVGNRNTEAF
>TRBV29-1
SVEKDNGYGYT
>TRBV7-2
ASSPLLYSPLH
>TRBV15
ATSRSQQGEAF
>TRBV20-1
SARALRDREETQY
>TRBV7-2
VEGRGGGEQF
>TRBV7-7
ASSPIAGGRADTQY
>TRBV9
ASSEGTTTGELF
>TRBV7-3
ASSADPTNTEAF
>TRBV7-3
ASSLAGGAGANVLT
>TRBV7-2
ASSRSLDRLPNYGYT
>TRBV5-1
ASSIDRSTSTDTQY
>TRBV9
ASSPWGEGGELF
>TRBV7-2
ASSPRQWNTEAF
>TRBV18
ASSPRGQDNSPLH
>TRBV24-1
ATSERQGVGRTDTQY
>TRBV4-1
ASSQPTRSNTGELF
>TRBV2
ASSPKSQAATNEKLF
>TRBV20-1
SARDRGYEKLF
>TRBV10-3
AISAHSTEAF
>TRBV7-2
ASSPAPGFSYEQY
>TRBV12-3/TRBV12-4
ASTSGLAVKDEQF
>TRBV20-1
SATGTSKYEQY
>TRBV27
ASSQPGLLYNEQF
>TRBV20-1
SAPRGVNQPQH
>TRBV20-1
SATPGQGSKETQY
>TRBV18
ASSLEQETQY
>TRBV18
ASSPGTGVKETLH
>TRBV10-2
ASSVLTVQETQY
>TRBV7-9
ASSQGPLDYGYT
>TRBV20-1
SARDPYGTRGFEAF
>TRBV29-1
SAIAGATDTQY
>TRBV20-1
SARDPQGGSEKLF
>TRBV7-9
ASSFTFSGANVLT
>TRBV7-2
ASSPGVGILSSETQY
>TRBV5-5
ASSPGTGGLNLHTQY
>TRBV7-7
ASSLDPGREQY
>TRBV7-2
ASSLGGRGRGGYT
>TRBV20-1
SAARQGAGGNTIY
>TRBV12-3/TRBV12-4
ASSPSYSSEAF
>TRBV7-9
ASSSDPRVEQF
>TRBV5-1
ASSLEGGTKNIQY
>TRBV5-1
ASSFSSYQETQY
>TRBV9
ASSPGGQPRQHGYT
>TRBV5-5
ASGLLAGENTGELF
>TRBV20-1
SAEPIVPAGEKLF
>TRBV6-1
ASSDRSYGYT
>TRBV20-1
SASPGQGRSYT
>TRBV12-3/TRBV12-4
ASCTGTGVNQPQH
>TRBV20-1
SASNTAEGAF
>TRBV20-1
SARESGGQAGELF
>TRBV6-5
ASSYSEGETQY